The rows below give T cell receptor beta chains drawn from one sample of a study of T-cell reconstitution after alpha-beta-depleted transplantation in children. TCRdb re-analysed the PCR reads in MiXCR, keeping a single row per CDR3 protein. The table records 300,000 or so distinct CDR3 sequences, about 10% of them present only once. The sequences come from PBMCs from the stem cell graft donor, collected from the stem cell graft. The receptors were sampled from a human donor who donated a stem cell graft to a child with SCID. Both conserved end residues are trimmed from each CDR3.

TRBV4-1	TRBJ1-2	ASSQEDRSYGYT
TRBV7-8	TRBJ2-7	ASSPHRDSTYEQY
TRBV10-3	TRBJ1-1	AIRQDTEAF
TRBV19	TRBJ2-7	ASTGLGDSYEQY
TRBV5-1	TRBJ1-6	ASSLGRDSPLH
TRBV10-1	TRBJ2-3	ASSDAGGFQDTQY
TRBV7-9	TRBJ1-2	ASSLGTLGCT
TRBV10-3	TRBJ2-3	AAHSSTDTQY
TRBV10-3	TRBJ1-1	AISESGDRTPNGEAF
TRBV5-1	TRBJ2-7	ASSFVQGYEQY
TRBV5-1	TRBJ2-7	ASSLVGQTYEQY
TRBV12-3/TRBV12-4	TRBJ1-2	ASTQTGFGYT
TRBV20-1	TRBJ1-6	SATSQGPNSPLH
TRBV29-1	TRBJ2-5	SVEGSQETQY
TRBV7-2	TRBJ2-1	ASSLEIAVGDNEQF
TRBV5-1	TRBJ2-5	ASSLVLGTYNILQETQY
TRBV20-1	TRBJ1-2	SASWRANYGYT
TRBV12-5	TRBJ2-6	ASGPSAAQTSSGANVLT
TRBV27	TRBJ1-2	ASREYRQTYYGYT
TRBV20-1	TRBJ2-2	SARAGNTGELF
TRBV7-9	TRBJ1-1	ASSLGAGTEAF
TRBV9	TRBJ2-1	ASSSWTGEQF
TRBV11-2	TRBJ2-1	ASSLASGQGNNEQF
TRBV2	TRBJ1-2	ASSEVVAAHGYT
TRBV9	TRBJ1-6	ASSVGGGDNSPLH
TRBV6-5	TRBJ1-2	ASSYWEGDNYGYT
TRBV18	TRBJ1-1	ASSPGTADLTEAF
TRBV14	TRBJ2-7	ASSQVRGGYEQY
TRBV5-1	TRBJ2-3	ASSYTVAGPTDTQY
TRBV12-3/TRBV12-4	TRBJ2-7	ASSLTTGSYEQY
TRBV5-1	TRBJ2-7	ASSLVDNSYEQY
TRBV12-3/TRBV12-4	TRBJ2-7	ASSLGFTSGYEQY
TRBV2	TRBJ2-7	ASLRDRNYEQY
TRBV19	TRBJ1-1	ASSFETLNTEAF
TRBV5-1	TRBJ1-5	ASSLVPGNNQPQH